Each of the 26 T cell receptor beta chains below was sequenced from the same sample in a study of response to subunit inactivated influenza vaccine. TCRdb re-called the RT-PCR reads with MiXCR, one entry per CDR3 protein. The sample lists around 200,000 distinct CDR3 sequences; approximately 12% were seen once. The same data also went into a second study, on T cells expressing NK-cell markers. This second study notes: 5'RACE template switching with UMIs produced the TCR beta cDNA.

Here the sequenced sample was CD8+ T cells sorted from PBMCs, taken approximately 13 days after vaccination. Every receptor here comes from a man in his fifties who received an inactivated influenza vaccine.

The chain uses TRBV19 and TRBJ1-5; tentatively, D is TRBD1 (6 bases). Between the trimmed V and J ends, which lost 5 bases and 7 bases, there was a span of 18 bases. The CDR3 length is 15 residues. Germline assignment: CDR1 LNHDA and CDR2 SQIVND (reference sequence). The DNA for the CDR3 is TGTGCCAGTAGTGCGTATGAGGGGGTACGACAGCCCCAGCATTTT. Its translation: CASSAYEGVRQPQHF. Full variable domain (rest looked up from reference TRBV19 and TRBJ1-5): DGGITQSPKYLFRKEGQNVTLSCEQNLNHDAMYWYRQDPGQGLRLIYYSQIVNDFQKGDIAEGYSVSREKKESFPLTVTSAQKNPTAFYLCASSAYEGVRQPQHFGDGTRLSIL.

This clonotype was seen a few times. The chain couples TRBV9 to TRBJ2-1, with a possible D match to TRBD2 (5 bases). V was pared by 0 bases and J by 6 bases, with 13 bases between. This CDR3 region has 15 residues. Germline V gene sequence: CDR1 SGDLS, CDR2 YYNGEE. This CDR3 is CASSVVGQRGNEQFF. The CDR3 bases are TGTGCCAGCAGCGTAGTCGGGCAACGGGGCAATGAGCAGTTCTTC.

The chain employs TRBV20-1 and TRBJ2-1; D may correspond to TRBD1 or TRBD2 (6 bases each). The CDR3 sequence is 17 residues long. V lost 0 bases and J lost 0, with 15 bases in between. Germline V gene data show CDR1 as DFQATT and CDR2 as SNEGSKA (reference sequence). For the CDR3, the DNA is TGCAGTGCTAGAGATCGACAGGCGGGGAGCTCCTACAATGAGCAGTTCTTC. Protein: CSARDRQAGSSYNEQFF.

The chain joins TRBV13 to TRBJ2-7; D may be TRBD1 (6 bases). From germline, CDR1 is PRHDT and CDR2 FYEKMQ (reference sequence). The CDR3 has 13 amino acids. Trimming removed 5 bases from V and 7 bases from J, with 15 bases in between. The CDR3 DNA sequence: TGTGCCAGCAGCCGGGGCATCACAGGGGAGCAGTACTTC. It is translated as CASSRGITGEQYF.

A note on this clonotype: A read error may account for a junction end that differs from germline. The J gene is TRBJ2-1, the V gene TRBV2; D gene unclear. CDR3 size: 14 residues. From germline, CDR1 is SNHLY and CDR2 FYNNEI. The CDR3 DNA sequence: TGTGCCAGCAGGGAAGATTCCGGCGACAATGAGCAGTTCTTC. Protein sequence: CASREDSGDNEQFF. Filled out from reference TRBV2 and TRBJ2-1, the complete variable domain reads EPEVTQTPSHQVTQMGQEVILRCVPISNHLYFYWYRQILGQKVEFLVSFYNNEISEKSEIFDDQFSVERPDGSNFTLKIRSTKLEDSAMYFCASREDSGDNEQFFGPGTRLTVL.

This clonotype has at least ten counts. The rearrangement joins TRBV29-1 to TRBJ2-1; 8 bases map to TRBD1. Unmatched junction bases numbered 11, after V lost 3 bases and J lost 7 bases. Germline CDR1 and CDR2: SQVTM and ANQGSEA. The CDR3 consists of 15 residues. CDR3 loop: CSVEGPGGGSNEQFF. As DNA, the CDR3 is TGCAGCGTTGAGGGTCCAGGGGGCGGATCGAATGAGCAGTTCTTC.

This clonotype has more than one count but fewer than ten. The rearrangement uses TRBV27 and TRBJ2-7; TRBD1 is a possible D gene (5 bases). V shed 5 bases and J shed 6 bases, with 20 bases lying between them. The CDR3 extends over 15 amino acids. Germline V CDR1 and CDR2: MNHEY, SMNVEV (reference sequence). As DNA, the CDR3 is TGTGCCAGCAGTCCCCAGTTTTGGGGCGTGGGCGAGCAGTACTTC. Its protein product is CASSPQFWGVGEQYF.

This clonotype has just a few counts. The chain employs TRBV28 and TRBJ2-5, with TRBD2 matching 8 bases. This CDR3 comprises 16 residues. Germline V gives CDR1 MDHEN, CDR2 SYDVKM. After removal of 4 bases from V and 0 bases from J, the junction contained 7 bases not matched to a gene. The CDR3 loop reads CASSSRTSLYQETQYF. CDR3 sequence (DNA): TGTGCCAGCAGTTCGAGGACTAGCCTCTACCAAGAGACCCAGTACTTC.

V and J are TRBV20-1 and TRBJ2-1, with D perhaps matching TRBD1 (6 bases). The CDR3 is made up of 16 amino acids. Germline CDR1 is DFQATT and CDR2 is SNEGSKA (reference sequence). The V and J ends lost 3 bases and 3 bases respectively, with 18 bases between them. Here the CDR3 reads CSARIRQDQGYNEQFF. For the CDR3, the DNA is TGCAGTGCTAGGATTCGACAGGACCAAGGCTACAATGAGCAGTTCTTC.

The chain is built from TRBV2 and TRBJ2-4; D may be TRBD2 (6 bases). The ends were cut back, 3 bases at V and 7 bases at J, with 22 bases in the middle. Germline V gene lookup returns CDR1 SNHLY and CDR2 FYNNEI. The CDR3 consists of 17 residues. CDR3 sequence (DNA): TGTGCCAGCAGTGATGCTCCGGGACTTACTATCGAGAACATTCAGTACTTC. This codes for CASSDAPGLTIENIQYF.

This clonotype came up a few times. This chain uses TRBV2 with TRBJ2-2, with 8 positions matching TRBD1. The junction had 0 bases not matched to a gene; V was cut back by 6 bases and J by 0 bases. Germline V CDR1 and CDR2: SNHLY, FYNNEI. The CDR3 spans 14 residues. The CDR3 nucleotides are TGTGCCAGCAGGGGACAGGCGAACACCGGGGAGCTGTTTTTT. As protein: CASRGQANTGELFF.

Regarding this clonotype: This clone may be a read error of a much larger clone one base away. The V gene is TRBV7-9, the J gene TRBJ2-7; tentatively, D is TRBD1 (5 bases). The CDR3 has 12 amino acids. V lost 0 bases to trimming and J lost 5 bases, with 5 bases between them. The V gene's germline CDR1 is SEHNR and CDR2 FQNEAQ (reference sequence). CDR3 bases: TGTGCCAGCAGCTTAGCAGGGGACGAGCAGTACTTC. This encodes CASSLAGDEQYF.

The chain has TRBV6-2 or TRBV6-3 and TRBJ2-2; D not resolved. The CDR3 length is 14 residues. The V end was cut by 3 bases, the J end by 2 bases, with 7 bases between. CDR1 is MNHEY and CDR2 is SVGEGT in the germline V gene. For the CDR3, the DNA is TGTGCCAGCAGTTATCTGACTAACACCGGGGAGCTGTTTTTT. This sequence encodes CASSYLTNTGELFF.

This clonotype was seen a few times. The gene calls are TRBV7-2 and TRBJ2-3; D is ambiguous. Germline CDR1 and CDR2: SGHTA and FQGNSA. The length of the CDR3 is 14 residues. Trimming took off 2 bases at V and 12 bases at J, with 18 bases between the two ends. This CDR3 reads CASSLPTRNSFQYF. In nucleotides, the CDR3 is TGTGCCAGCAGCTTACCCACACGGAACAGTTTCCAGTATTTT.

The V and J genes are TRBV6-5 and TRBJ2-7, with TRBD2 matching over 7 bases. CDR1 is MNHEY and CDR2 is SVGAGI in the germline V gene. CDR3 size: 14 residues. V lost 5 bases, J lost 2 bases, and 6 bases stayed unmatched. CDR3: CASSNRDYPYEQYF. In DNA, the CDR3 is TGTGCCAGCAGTAACCGGGACTACCCCTACGAGCAGTACTTC.

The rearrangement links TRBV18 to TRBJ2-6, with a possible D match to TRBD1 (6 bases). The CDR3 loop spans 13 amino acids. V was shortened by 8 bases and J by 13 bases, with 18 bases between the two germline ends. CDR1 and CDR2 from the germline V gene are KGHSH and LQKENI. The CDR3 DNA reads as TGTGCCAGCAACCCCCCCGGGACAAGTGTCCTGACTTTC. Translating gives CASNPPGTSVLTF. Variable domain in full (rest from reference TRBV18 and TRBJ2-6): NAGVMQNPRHLVRRRGQEARLRCSPMKGHSHVYWYRQLPEEGLKFMVYLQKENIIDESGMPKERFSAEFPKEGPSILRIQQVVRGDSAAYFCASNPPGTSVLTFGAGSRLTVL.

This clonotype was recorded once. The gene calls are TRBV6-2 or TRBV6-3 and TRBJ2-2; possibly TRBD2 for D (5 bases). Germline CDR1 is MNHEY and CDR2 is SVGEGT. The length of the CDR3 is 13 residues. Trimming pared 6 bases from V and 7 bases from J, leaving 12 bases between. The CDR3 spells CASRARVGGELFF. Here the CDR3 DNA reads TGTGCCAGCAGAGCGAGGGTTGGCGGGGAGCTGTTTTTT.

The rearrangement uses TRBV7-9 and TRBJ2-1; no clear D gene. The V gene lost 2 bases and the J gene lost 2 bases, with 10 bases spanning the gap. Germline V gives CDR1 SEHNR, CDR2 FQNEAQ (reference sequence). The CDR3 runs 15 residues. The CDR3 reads CASSLPGPTYNEQFF. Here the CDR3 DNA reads TGTGCCAGCAGCTTACCGGGTCCCACCTACAATGAGCAGTTCTTC.

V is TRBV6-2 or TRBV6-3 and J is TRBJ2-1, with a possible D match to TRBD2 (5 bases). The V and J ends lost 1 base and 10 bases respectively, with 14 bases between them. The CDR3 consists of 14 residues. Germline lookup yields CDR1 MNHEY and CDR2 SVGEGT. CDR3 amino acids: CASSYLTGTREQFF. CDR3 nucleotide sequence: TGTGCCAGCAGTTACTTGACGGGAACCCGAGAGCAGTTCTTC.

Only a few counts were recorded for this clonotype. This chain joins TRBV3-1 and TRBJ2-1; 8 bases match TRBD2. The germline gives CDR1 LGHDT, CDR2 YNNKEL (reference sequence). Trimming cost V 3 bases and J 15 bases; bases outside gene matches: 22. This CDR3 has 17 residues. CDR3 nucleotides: TGTGCCAGCAGCCAGGACCCAGGAGGCGCGGGAGGTTCGAGGCTGTTCTTC. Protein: CASSQDPGGAGGSRLFF.

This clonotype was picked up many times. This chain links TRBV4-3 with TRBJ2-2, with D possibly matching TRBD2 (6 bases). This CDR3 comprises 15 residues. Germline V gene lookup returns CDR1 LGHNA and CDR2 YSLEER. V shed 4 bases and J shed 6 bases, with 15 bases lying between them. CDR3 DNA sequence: TGCGCCAGCAGCCGGAGACTAGGTCAAGCCGGGGAGCTGTTTTTT. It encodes CASSRRLGQAGELFF.

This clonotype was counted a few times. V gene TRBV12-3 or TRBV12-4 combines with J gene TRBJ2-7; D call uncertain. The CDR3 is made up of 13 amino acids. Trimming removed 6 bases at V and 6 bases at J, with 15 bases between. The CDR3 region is CASSMGPGIEQYF. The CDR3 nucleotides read TGTGCCAGCAGCATGGGCCCGGGCATCGAGCAGTACTTC.

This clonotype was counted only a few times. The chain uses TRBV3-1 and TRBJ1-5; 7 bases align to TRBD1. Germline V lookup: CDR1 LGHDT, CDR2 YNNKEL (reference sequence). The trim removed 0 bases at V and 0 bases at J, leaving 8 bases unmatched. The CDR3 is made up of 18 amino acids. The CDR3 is CASSQDFLGQDSNQPQHF. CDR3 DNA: TGTGCCAGCAGCCAAGATTTTTTAGGACAGGATAGCAATCAGCCCCAGCATTTT.

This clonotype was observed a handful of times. Here the CDR3 reads CASSDSLAGNEQFF. CDR3 DNA sequence: TGTGCCAGCAGTGATTCCCTAGCGGGCAATGAGCAGTTCTTC. This sequence joins TRBV2 and TRBJ2-1; TRBD2 agrees at 8 bases. Germline V gives CDR1 SNHLY, CDR2 FYNNEI. V shed 3 bases and J 6 bases; nucleotides not matched to a gene: 4. The CDR3 contains 14 residues. The complete variable domain, with remaining parts taken from reference TRBV2 and TRBJ2-1, reads EPEVTQTPSHQVTQMGQEVILRCVPISNHLYFYWYRQILGQKVEFLVSFYNNEISEKSEIFDDQFSVERPDGSNFTLKIRSTKLEDSAMYFCASSDSLAGNEQFFGPGTRLTVL.

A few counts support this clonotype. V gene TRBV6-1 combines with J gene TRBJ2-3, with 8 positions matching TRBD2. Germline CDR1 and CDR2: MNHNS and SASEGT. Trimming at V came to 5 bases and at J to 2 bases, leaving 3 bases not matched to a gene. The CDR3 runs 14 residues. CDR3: CASSRGGHTDTQYF. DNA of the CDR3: TGTGCCAGCAGTCGGGGGGGCCACACAGATACGCAGTATTTT.

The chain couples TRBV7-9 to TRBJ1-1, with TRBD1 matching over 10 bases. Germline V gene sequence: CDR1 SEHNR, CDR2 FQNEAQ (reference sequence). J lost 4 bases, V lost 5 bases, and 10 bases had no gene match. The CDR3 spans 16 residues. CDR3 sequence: CASSPPGQGLGTEAFF. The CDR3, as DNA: TGTGCCAGCAGCCCCCCGGGACAGGGGCTGGGCACTGAAGCTTTCTTT.